The 21 T cell receptor beta chains below were found in one sample sequenced in a study of blood T cell repertoires in COVID-19 (dated by TCRdb to between 2020 and 2021). The library was obtained by the immunoSEQ multiplex PCR assay. TCRdb mirrors the immuneACCESS table, restricted to in-frame sequences. Some clones are absent from its copies; in checked studies, under half trace to an unresolved V gene, and the reason for the others is unknown. This sample holds under 200,000 clones; over 75% were observed only once. The ten largest account for approximately 0.56% of the sample. The sequencing input was peripheral blood. The source is a man in his fifties with acute or convalescent COVID-19.

The rearrangement joins TRBV27 to TRBJ2-7, with TRBD1 identical over 7 bases. The CDR3 is 13 amino acids. Germline V CDR1 and CDR2: MNHEY, SMNVEV (reference sequence). Trimming cost V 7 bases and J 3 bases; bases outside gene matches: 6. CDR3 sequence reads: CASNRAGGYEQYF. The CDR3 nucleotides are TGTGCCAGCAATAGAGCAGGGGGCTACGAGCAGTACTTC.

The rearrangement links TRBV5-1 to TRBJ2-3, with TRBD1 matching over 7 bases. From germline, CDR1 is SGHRS and CDR2 YFSETQ. The length of the CDR3 is 17 residues. V gave up 6 bases and J gave up 2 bases; unmatched junction bases: 15. CDR3 sequence (DNA): TGCGCCAGCACAAGCAGGGGCTTGGGACAGTACACAGATACGCAGTATTTT. Residues: CASTSRGLGQYTDTQYF.

The chain uses TRBV10-3 and TRBJ1-6; no clear D. Germline V gives CDR1 ENHRY, CDR2 SYGVKD. Trimming took 8 bases from V and 6 from J, leaving 8 bases between them. This CDR3 contains 12 residues. CDR3 nucleotide sequence: TGTGCCATCGGGCAGCCTAATTCACCCCTCCACTTT. The encoded protein is CAIGQPNSPLHF.

This clone was detected only once. The rearrangement uses TRBV10-3 and TRBJ2-3, with D perhaps matching TRBD2 (6 bases). The CDR3 is 13 residues long. Deletions cut 10 bases from V and 6 bases from J, with 17 bases between. In germline, CDR1 is ENHRY, CDR2 SYGVKD. The CDR3 here is CANGGSFGDTQYF. CDR3 DNA: TGTGCCAATGGGGGGAGTTTTGGGGATACGCAGTATTTT.

The table lists this clone with a count of one. This chain uses TRBV28 with TRBJ1-5; TRBD1 is a possible D gene (6 bases). Germline lookup yields CDR1 MDHEN and CDR2 SYDVKM. CDR3 length equals 14 residues. V lost 7 bases, J lost 7 bases, and 17 bases lay in between. The DNA of the CDR3 is TGTGCCAGCACTCCTCAGGGGTTCAGCCAGCCCCAGCATTTT. It translates to CASTPQGFSQPQHF.

The rearrangement joins TRBV28 to TRBJ2-7; D not resolved. V shed 6 bases and J shed 4 bases, with 10 bases lying between them. The CDR3 consists of 12 residues. The germline CDR1 and CDR2 sequences are MDHEN and SYDVKM. In DNA, the CDR3 is TGTGCCAGCAGGTTGAGCCGTTACGAGCAGTACTTC. This sequence encodes CASRLSRYEQYF. Full variable domain (missing parts from reference TRBV28 and TRBJ2-7): DVKVTQSSRYLVKRTGEKVFLECVQDMDHENMFWYRQDPGLGLRLIYFSYDVKMKEKGDIPEGYSVSREKKERFSLILESASTNQTSMYLCASRLSRYEQYFGPGTRLTVT.

V gene TRBV11-2 combines with J gene TRBJ2-1; perhaps TRBD2 as D (6 bases). The CDR3 sequence is 17 residues long. V shed 6 bases and J shed 0 bases, with 18 bases lying between them. In germline, CDR1 is SGHAT, CDR2 FQNNGV. DNA for the CDR3: TGTGCCAGCAGAAATCCGGGGTTCGGGAGCTCCTACAATGAGCAGTTCTTC. Translated, it gives CASRNPGFGSSYNEQFF.

The V call is TRBV13, the J call TRBJ2-3, with 10 bases lining up with TRBD2. The junction had 6 bases not matched to a gene; V was cut back by 4 bases and J by 2 bases. The CDR3 is 16 amino acids. The germline CDR1 and CDR2 sequences are PRHDT and FYEKMQ (reference sequence). The CDR3 loop reads CASSWRTSGNTDTQYF. The CDR3 region has the DNA TGTGCCAGCAGCTGGAGGACTAGCGGTAACACAGATACGCAGTATTTT.

The CDR3 DNA reads as TGTGCCAGCAGTTTCGAGGGGGCAAGGACCGGGGAGCTGTTTTTT. Protein: CASSFEGARTGELFF. The chain recombines TRBV6-6 with TRBJ2-2, with 7 bases that match TRBD1. Germline-derived CDR1 and CDR2 are MNHNY and SVGAGI (reference sequence). The CDR3 consists of 15 residues. J lost 5 bases, V lost 4 bases, and 7 bases had no gene match.

CDR3 coding DNA: TGTGCCAGCAGTCTTGACAACTCCTACGAGCAGTACTTC. Translation gives CASSLDNSYEQYF. The chain links TRBV27 to TRBJ2-7; D unclear. The germline V gene encodes CDR1 MNHEY and CDR2 SMNVEV (reference sequence). This CDR3 is built from 13 residues. V lost 5 bases, J lost 0 bases, and 8 bases lay in between.

The chain links TRBV28 to TRBJ1-1; 8 bases align to TRBD1. The CDR3 is 16 amino acids. Germline loops: CDR1 MDHEN, CDR2 SYDVKM. Trimming cost V 0 bases and J 7 bases; bases outside gene matches: 10. This chain's CDR3 is CASSLWTGDLTDEAFF. The CDR3 nucleotides read TGTGCCAGCAGTTTATGGACAGGGGACCTCACTGATGAAGCTTTCTTT. Looking up the rest from reference TRBV28 and TRBJ1-1 gives the full variable domain: DVKVTQSSRYLVKRTGEKVFLECVQDMDHENMFWYRQDPGLGLRLIYFSYDVKMKEKGDIPEGYSVSREKKERFSLILESASTNQTSMYLCASSLWTGDLTDEAFFGQGTRLTVV.

In DNA form, the CDR3 reads TGTGCCAGCAGCCCGTTGAACACCGGGGAGCTGTTTTTT. It codes for CASSPLNTGELFF. V and J are TRBV3-1 (or the pseudogene TRBV3-2) and TRBJ2-2; D is undetermined. Germline CDR1 and CDR2: LGHDT and YNNKEL (reference sequence). The CDR3 extends over 13 amino acids. The V and J ends lost 4 bases and 1 base respectively, with 4 bases between them.

The CDR3 DNA sequence: TGTGCCATCCTTAGGGACAGGGGTTACGAGCAGTACTTC. The encoded protein is CAILRDRGYEQYF. This chain links TRBV2 with TRBJ2-7; TRBD1 matches 10 bases. The CDR3 totals 13 residues. From germline, CDR1 is SNHLY and CDR2 FYNNEI. J gave up 4 bases and V 10 bases, and 7 bases lay outside the gene matches.

Only one count was recorded for this clone. The chain carries TRBV19 and TRBJ2-3, with 7 bases matching TRBD2. Germline CDR1 LNHDA, CDR2 SQIVND (reference sequence). CDR3 length equals 13 residues. The trim removed 7 bases at V and 3 bases at J, leaving 4 bases unmatched. The CDR3 loop reads CASIQGGTDTQYF. Written as DNA, the CDR3 is TGTGCCAGTATTCAGGGAGGGACAGATACGCAGTATTTT. Using reference TRBV19 and TRBJ2-3 for the parts outside the CDR3, the full variable domain is DGGITQSPKYLFRKEGQNVTLSCEQNLNHDAMYWYRQDPGQGLRLIYYSQIVNDFQKGDIAEGYSVSREKKESFPLTVTSAQKNPTAFYLCASIQGGTDTQYFGPGTRLTVL.

The chain couples TRBV28 to TRBJ2-3; the match to TRBD2 covers 10 bases. The junction had 5 bases not matched to a gene; V was cut back by 7 bases and J by 1 base. The CDR3 consists of 15 residues. Germline loops: CDR1 MDHEN, CDR2 SYDVKM. The CDR3 here is CASNNSGGRTDTQYF. The CDR3 nucleotides are TGTGCCAGCAATAATAGCGGGGGGCGCACAGATACGCAGTATTTT.

This chain links TRBV18 with TRBJ2-2, with D tentatively TRBD1 (6 bases). Trimming shortened V by 0 bases and J by 3 bases, and 11 bases separated the two germline ends. Germline V lookup: CDR1 KGHSH, CDR2 LQKENI. The CDR3 loop spans 16 amino acids. The CDR3 region is CASSPPTGFDTGELFF. CDR3 DNA: TGTGCCAGCTCACCACCGACAGGATTTGACACCGGGGAGCTGTTTTTT.

The chain has TRBV7-3 and TRBJ2-1; TRBD1 might be the D (6 bases). This CDR3 region has 15 residues. The V gene lost 0 bases and the J gene lost 4 bases, with 10 bases spanning the gap. CDR1 SGHTA and CDR2 FQGTGA come from the germline V gene. DNA of the CDR3: TGTGCCAGCAGCTTAACGGGGACACTATACAATGAGCAGTTCTTC. It translates to CASSLTGTLYNEQFF.

V is TRBV7-3 and J is TRBJ2-1; the match to TRBD2 covers 14 bases. The CDR3 is 16 residues long. J lost 5 bases, V lost 3 bases, and 3 bases had no gene match. Germline lookup yields CDR1 SGHTA and CDR2 FQGTGA. The CDR3 loop reads CASSLGLAGDNNEQFF. The CDR3 DNA reads TGTGCCAGCAGCTTGGGACTAGCGGGAGATAACAATGAGCAGTTCTTC.

The chain uses TRBV5-1 and TRBJ2-1, with 10 bases fitting TRBD2. CDR1 is SGHRS, CDR2 YFSETQ, per germline. Unmatched junction bases numbered 9, after V lost 2 bases and J lost 7 bases. CDR3 size: 16 residues. The CDR3 is CASSFRAGGPGNEQFF. CDR3 nucleotides: TGCGCCAGCAGCTTCCGAGCGGGAGGGCCCGGGAATGAGCAGTTCTTC.

This chain uses TRBV12-3 or TRBV12-4 with TRBJ1-4; D may be TRBD1 (6 bases). Trimming stripped 6 bases from V and 7 bases from J, with 12 bases between. The CDR3 has 13 residues. CDR3 residues: CASRQTGSEKLFF. The CDR3 nucleotides read TGTGCCAGCAGGCAGACAGGATCTGAAAAACTGTTTTTT.

The rearrangement uses TRBV21-1 and TRBJ2-3; the table's D call TRBD2 went unverified against the DNA. TRBV21-1 is an annotated pseudogene. The CDR3 covers 16 residues. The CDR3 DNA follows: TGTGCCAGCAGCAATAGCATCCGGGGAATCACAGATACGCAGTATTTT. This sequence encodes CASSNSIRGITDTQYF.